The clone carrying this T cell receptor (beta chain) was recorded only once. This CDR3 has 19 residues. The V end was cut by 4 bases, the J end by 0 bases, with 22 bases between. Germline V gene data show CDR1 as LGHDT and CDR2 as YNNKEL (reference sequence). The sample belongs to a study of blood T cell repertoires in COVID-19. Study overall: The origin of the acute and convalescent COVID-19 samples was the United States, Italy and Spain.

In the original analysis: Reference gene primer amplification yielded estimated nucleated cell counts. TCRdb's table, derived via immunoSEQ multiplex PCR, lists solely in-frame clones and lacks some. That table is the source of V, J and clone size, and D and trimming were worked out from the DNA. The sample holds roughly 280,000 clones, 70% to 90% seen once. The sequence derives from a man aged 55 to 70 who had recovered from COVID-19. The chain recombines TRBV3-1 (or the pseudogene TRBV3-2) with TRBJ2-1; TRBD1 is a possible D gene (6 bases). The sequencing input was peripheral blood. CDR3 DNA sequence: TGTGCCAGCAGCCGAAACCCGGGTGCCGGACAGCCCTCCTACAATGAGCAGTTCTTC. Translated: CASSRNPGAGQPSYNEQFF.